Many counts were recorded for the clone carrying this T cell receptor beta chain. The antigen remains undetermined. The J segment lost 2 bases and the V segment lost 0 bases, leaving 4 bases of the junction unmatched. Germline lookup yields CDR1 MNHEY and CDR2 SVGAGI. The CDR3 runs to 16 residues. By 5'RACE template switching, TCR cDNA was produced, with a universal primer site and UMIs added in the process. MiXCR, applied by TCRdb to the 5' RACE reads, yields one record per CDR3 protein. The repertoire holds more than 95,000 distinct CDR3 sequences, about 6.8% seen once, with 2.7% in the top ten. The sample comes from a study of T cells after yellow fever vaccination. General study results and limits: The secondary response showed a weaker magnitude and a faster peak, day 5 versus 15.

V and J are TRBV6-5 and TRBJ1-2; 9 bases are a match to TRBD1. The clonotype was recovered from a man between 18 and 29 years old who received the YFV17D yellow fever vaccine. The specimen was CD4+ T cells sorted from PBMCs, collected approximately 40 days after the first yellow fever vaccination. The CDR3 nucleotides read TGTGCCAGCAGTTACTCGAAACAGGGGGCGAACTATGGCTACACCTTC. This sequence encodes CASSYSKQGANYGYTF.